A selection of T cell receptor beta chains follows, all from one sample in a study of T cells after somatic rescue of genetic block. The data were produced by immunoSEQ multiplex PCR, yet TCRdb's version contains in-frame clones alone and is incomplete. In the table there are about 120,000 clones, under 95% of which are singletons. Material for sequencing was peripheral blood mononuclear cells (PBMCs). These receptors were obtained from a woman aged 18-29 years. Each CDR3 is given with its conserved first and last residue. D genes are given only for firm matches. Some rows have no size entry. The others give once, few or many, or a class for an expanded clone.

NA	TRBV10-3	NA	TRBJ1-2	TGTGCCATCAGCCCATCTGAAGTAGGCTACACCTTC	CAISPSEVGYTF
NA	TRBV29-1	NA	TRBJ2-7	TGCAGCGCCGAGGGACTTGCGGACGAGCAGTACTTC	CSAEGLADEQYF
NA	TRBV7-2	TRBD1	TRBJ2-7	TGTGCCAGCAGCCAACAGGGGGGCTACGAGCAGTACTTC	CASSQQGGYEQYF
NA	TRBV7-9	NA	TRBJ1-3	TGTGCCAGCAGCTCCCGGACCCTGACGGCTGGAAACACCATATATTTT	CASSSRTLTAGNTIYF
few	TRBV6-1	NA	TRBJ1-5	TGTGCCAGCAGTGAAGTATCGGGAAGTCAGCCCCAGCATTTT	CASSEVSGSQPQHF
NA	TRBV6-5	TRBD1	TRBJ1-1	TGTGCCAGCAGAGACAGGGGAGGCACTGAAGCTTTCTTT	CASRDRGGTEAFF
NA	TRBV14	NA	TRBJ1-1	TGTGCCAGCAGCCAGTTTCGGACCACTGAAGCTTTCTTT	CASSQFRTTEAFF
NA	TRBV7-2	NA	TRBJ2-6	TGTGCCAGCAGCTTAGTAGGAGGGGGCTCTGGGGCCAACGTCCTGACTTTC	CASSLVGGGSGANVLTF
NA	TRBV2	NA	TRBJ2-4	TGTGCCAGCACCAACGACGGTAGAATAGCCAAAAACATTCAGTACTTC	CASTNDGRIAKNIQYF
few	TRBV7-2	NA	TRBJ2-2	TGTGCCAGCAGCTTATTCACCGGGGAGCTGTTTTTT	CASSLFTGELFF
NA	TRBV4-3	TRBD2	TRBJ2-1	TGCGCCAGCAGCCAAGCTCTCCGCGCGGGGGGGTACAATGAGCAGTTCTTC	CASSQALRAGGYNEQFF
NA	TRBV7-3	TRBD2	TRBJ2-2	TGTGCCAGCAGCTTAATGCCCGGACTAGGTTCCGGGGAGCTGTTTTTT	CASSLMPGLGSGELFF
NA	TRBV27	TRBD1	TRBJ1-1	TGTGCCAGCAGTGCTCCTGTGACAGGGGCGGCTTTCTTT	CASSAPVTGAAFF
once	TRBV5-6	NA	TRBJ2-2	TGTGCCAGCAGCTTAGGAGGGAACACCGGGGAGCTGTTTTTT	CASSLGGNTGELFF
NA	TRBV6-5	NA	TRBJ1-3	TGTGCCAGCAGTCTGGACAGCTCTGGAAACACCATATATTTT	CASSLDSSGNTIYF
NA	TRBV11-3	TRBD1	TRBJ2-5	TGTGCCAGCAGCTTAACATCACAGGGGGCAGGGGCCCAGTACTTC	CASSLTSQGAGAQYF
NA	TRBV7-6	TRBD1	TRBJ2-1	TGTGCCAGCAGCCCGACAGGGGGCGTTTTTAATGAGCAGTTCTTC	CASSPTGGVFNEQFF